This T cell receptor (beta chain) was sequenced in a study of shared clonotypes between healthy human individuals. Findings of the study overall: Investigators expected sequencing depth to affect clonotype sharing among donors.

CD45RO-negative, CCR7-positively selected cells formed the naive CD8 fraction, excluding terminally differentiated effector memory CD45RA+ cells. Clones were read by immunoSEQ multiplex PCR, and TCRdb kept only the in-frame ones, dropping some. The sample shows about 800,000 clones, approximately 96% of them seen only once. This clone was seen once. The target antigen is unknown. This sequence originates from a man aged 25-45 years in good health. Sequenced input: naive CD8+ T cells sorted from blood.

This CDR3 reads CASSQDLVPSYGYTF. The CDR3 DNA reads as TGCGCCAGCAGCCAAGATTTGGTTCCCTCCTATGGCTACACCTTC. This chain connects TRBV4-3 to TRBJ1-2; D is uncertain. This CDR3 comprises 15 residues. The V end lost 0 bases, the J end lost 4 bases, and 12 bases lay between the germline ends. Germline V gene data show CDR1 as LGHNA and CDR2 as YSLEER.